The next 4 T cell receptor beta chains were all read from a single sample in a study of blood T cell repertoires in COVID-19. Here immunoSEQ multiplex PCR was the method, and the copy in TCRdb shows in-frame clones only, minus some. Here the sample spans about 140,000 clones, 87% being singletons. What was sequenced was peripheral blood. These receptor sequences come from a human donor in a cohort sampled during active COVID-19.

This chain connects TRBV5-1 to TRBJ1-1; D is uncertain. The CDR3 sequence is 15 residues long. V dropped 0 bases and J dropped 1 base, with 10 bases sitting between them. Looked up from germline, CDR1 is SGHRS and CDR2 is YFSETQ. CDR3 sequence reads: CASSLVGRQNTEAFF. The CDR3 coding sequence is TGCGCCAGCAGCTTGGTCGGCAGGCAGAACACTGAAGCTTTCTTT.

This clone was found once. The chain is built from TRBV9 and TRBJ2-5; TRBD1 matches 9 bases. The CDR3 loop spans 15 amino acids. The germline CDR1 and CDR2 sequences are SGDLS and YYNGEE. With V trimmed by 3 bases and J by 5 bases, 8 bases remained unmatched. In nucleotides, the CDR3 is TGTGCCAGCAGCGACCGGGACAGGGCATCGGAGACCCAGTACTTC. Translated, it gives CASSDRDRASETQYF. The full variable domain, with the rest looked up from reference TRBV9 and TRBJ2-5, is DSGVTQTPKHLITATGQRVTLRCSPRSGDLSVYWYQQSLDQGLQFLIQYYNGEERAKGNILERFSAQQFPDLHSELNLSSLELGDSALYFCASSDRDRASETQYFGPGTRLLVL.

Here the CDR3 DNA reads TGTGCCAGCAGTCAACAGGGCGGATATGAAAAACTGTTTTTT. Protein sequence: CASSQQGGYEKLFF. The chain combines TRBV6-5 with TRBJ1-4; perhaps TRBD1 as D (6 bases). V was trimmed by 5 bases and J by 6 bases, leaving 13 bases between them. The germline CDR1 and CDR2 sequences are MNHEY and SVGAGI. The CDR3 is made up of 14 amino acids.

This chain links TRBV28 with TRBJ2-7; D gene unclear. The CDR3 length is 14 residues. V lost 3 bases and J lost 1, with 10 bases in between. From germline, CDR1 is MDHEN and CDR2 SYDVKM. The CDR3 here is CASSFLGRSYEQYF. The CDR3 nucleotides read TGTGCCAGCAGTTTTCTGGGCAGGTCCTACGAGCAGTACTTC.